This T cell receptor (beta chain) was sequenced for a study of radiotherapy plus CTLA-4 blockade in lung cancer. Sequencing was performed with immunoSEQ multiplex PCR; in TCRdb, only in-frame clones are kept and a portion is missing. The table shows tens of thousands of clones, with 77% occurring only once. The CDR3 is 15 amino acids. The ends were cut back, 1 base at V and 5 bases at J, with 14 bases in the middle. Germline CDR1 is SGHAT and CDR2 is FQNNGV. Sample: peripheral blood, taken from a patient treated with radiotherapy plus ipilimumab. The rearrangement uses TRBV11-2 and TRBJ1-1; D is perhaps TRBD1 (6 bases). The TCR was taken from a human donor with non-small cell lung cancer whose response to radiotherapy plus ipilimumab could not be evaluated. The CDR3, as DNA: TGTGCCAGCAGCTTAGTGGCAGGGGTCGGAACTGAAGCTTTCTTT. Protein sequence: CASSLVAGVGTEAFF.